The 15 T cell receptor beta chains reported below all come from one sample, sequenced in a study of blood T cell dynamics during melanoma immunotherapy. The time point is: week 3, after first cycle of checkpoint inhibitor. Produced via immunoSEQ multiplex PCR; TCRdb's table is partial and in-frame only. The data contain approximately 13,000 clones, roughly 89% of them singletons. Sequencing was performed on effector memory CD8+ T cells from blood, taken from a patient treated with checkpoint blockade. Receptor source: a human donor with melanoma.

This clone was seen a single time. V gene TRBV9 combines with J gene TRBJ2-3, with D possibly matching TRBD2 (5 bases). The germline V gene encodes CDR1 SGDLS and CDR2 YYNGEE. CDR3 length: 15 amino acids. V dropped 3 bases and J dropped 1 base, with 12 bases sitting between them. CDR3 coding DNA: TGTGCCAGCAGCGCGGGGAGCTGGGGCACAGATACGCAGTATTTT. Residues: CASSAGSWGTDTQYF. The full variable domain, completed using reference TRBV9 and TRBJ2-3, is DSGVTQTPKHLITATGQRVTLRCSPRSGDLSVYWYQQSLDQGLQFLIQYYNGEERAKGNILERFSAQQFPDLHSELNLSSLELGDSALYFCASSAGSWGTDTQYFGPGTRLTVL.

The chain joins TRBV19 to TRBJ1-5; the D is unclear. Trimming left V 5 bases short and J 2 bases short, with 19 bases between. CDR3 length equals 17 residues. Per germline, CDR1 LNHDA and CDR2 SQIVND (reference sequence). The CDR3 reads CASSLQDPRVGNQPQHF. CDR3 bases: TGTGCCAGTAGTCTACAAGATCCCCGGGTAGGCAATCAGCCCCAGCATTTT.

V is TRBV5-6 and J is TRBJ1-2, with D hard to call. V was cut by 0 bases and J by 1 base, with 16 bases left in between. The CDR3 runs to 17 residues. Germline-derived CDR1 and CDR2 are SGHDT and YYEEEE. The CDR3 coding sequence is TGTGCCAGCAGCTTGGACAGAATTGGAGACAATAACTATGGCTACACCTTC. This codes for CASSLDRIGDNNYGYTF.

This chain joins TRBV7-9 and TRBJ1-5; TRBD1 agrees at 7 bases. This CDR3 spans 15 amino acids. Germline assignment: CDR1 SEHNR and CDR2 FQNEAQ (reference sequence). V shed 5 bases, J shed 1 base, and the junction held 5 bases outside the gene matches. CDR3 sequence (DNA): TGTGCCAGCAGCGATTTACAGGGGAGCAATCAGCCCCAGCATTTT. Translation gives CASSDLQGSNQPQHF.

CDR3: CASSLRQRLNTEAFF. The CDR3 coding sequence is TGTGCCAGCAGCTTACGACAGCGTTTGAACACTGAAGCTTTCTTT. V gene TRBV7-6 combines with J gene TRBJ1-1; a possible D gene is TRBD1 (5 bases). Germline V lookup: CDR1 SGHVS, CDR2 FNYEAQ. Trimming stripped 2 bases from V and 0 bases from J, with 10 bases between. The CDR3 sequence is 15 residues long.

This chain links TRBV13 with TRBJ1-2; D unresolved. This CDR3 comprises 12 residues. Germline V lookup: CDR1 PRHDT, CDR2 FYEKMQ (reference sequence). The germline V and J ends were trimmed by 0 bases and 5 bases, with 4 bases remaining between them. The CDR3 spells CASSLGQYGYTF. The DNA of the CDR3 is TGTGCCAGCAGCTTAGGGCAGTATGGCTACACCTTC.

The chain uses TRBV18 and TRBJ2-7; possibly TRBD1 for D (9 bases). Trimming cost V 3 bases and J 1 base, with 13 bases left between them. The CDR3 spans 15 residues. Germline lookup yields CDR1 KGHSH and CDR2 LQKENI. CDR3 protein: CASSPSGTGSYEQYF. In DNA, the CDR3 is TGTGCCAGCTCACCTAGCGGGACAGGGTCCTACGAGCAGTACTTC.

The chain is built from TRBV30 and TRBJ2-1; D uncertain. The CDR3 is 10 amino acids. The V gene's germline CDR1 is GTSNPN and CDR2 SVGIG (reference sequence). Trimming cost V 1 base and J 8 bases, with 3 bases left between them. The chain's CDR3 is CAWSGYEQFF. The CDR3 nucleotides are TGTGCCTGGAGTGGGTATGAGCAGTTCTTC.

This chain links TRBV27 with TRBJ2-5, with D possibly TRBD2 on 6 matching bases. This CDR3 comprises 16 residues. V lost 2 bases and J 2 bases, leaving 15 bases between the germline ends. Germline CDR1 is MNHEY and CDR2 is SMNVEV (reference sequence). This CDR3 is CASSLEGGIRQETQYF. CDR3 DNA: TGTGCCAGCAGTTTAGAGGGCGGGATCAGGCAAGAGACCCAGTACTTC.

The V gene is TRBV29-1, the J gene TRBJ1-1; unclear D gene. Germline V lookup: CDR1 SQVTM, CDR2 ANQGSEA. The V gene lost 4 bases and the J gene lost 8 bases, with 8 bases spanning the gap. The CDR3 is 10 residues long. CDR3 protein: CSVALPEAFF. In DNA form, the CDR3 reads TGCAGCGTTGCGTTACCGGAAGCTTTCTTT.

This chain links TRBV27 with TRBJ2-3, with D uncertain. Trimming took off 4 bases at V and 0 bases at J, with 8 bases between the two ends. The length of the CDR3 is 14 residues. In germline, CDR1 is MNHEY, CDR2 SMNVEV (reference sequence). CDR3 coding DNA: TGTGCCAGCAGTTCCCGACTTAGCACAGATACGCAGTATTTT. It is translated as CASSSRLSTDTQYF.

This chain links TRBV27 with TRBJ2-5, with TRBD1 matching over 7 bases. The DNA end is a closer match to TRBJ2-7, so the J assignment may be wrong. The CDR3 spans 13 residues. Germline V CDR1 and CDR2: MNHEY, SMNVEV (reference sequence). CDR3 loop: CASSFGTALEQYF. The CDR3 nucleotides read TGTGCCAGCAGTTTCGGGACAGCTCTCGAGCAGTACTTC.

The J gene is TRBJ1-1, the V gene TRBV28, with D possibly TRBD1 on 5 matching bases. This CDR3 has 14 amino acids. Trimming stripped 2 bases from V and 1 base from J, with 8 bases between. In germline, CDR1 is MDHEN, CDR2 SYDVKM. The CDR3 DNA reads TGTGCCAGCAGTTTAGACAGACCGAACACTGAAGCTTTCTTT. The encoded protein is CASSLDRPNTEAFF. The variable domain in full, completed from reference TRBV28 and TRBJ1-1, reads DVKVTQSSRYLVKRTGEKVFLECVQDMDHENMFWYRQDPGLGLRLIYFSYDVKMKEKGDIPEGYSVSREKKERFSLILESASTNQTSMYLCASSLDRPNTEAFFGQGTRLTVV.

The count of this clone is one. The rearrangement uses TRBV29-1 and TRBJ2-2; D is ambiguous. Per germline, CDR1 SQVTM and CDR2 ANQGSEA. The CDR3 totals 12 residues. V was shortened by 1 base and J by 10 bases, with 10 bases between the two germline ends. This CDR3 reads CSVEGGALELFF. CDR3 nucleotides: TGCAGCGTTGAAGGGGGTGCCCTGGAGCTGTTTTTT.

This clone came up once. V is TRBV28 and J is TRBJ2-1; a weak D match, TRBD1 (5 bases). Germline CDR1 MDHEN, CDR2 SYDVKM. The CDR3 consists of 14 residues. The V and J ends lost 6 bases and 1 base respectively, with 10 bases between them. DNA for the CDR3: TGTGCCAGCAGCAGGGTGGTGTCCTACAATGAGCAGTTCTTC. It yields the protein CASSRVVSYNEQFF. The complete variable domain, with remaining parts taken from reference TRBV28 and TRBJ2-1, reads DVKVTQSSRYLVKRTGEKVFLECVQDMDHENMFWYRQDPGLGLRLIYFSYDVKMKEKGDIPEGYSVSREKKERFSLILESASTNQTSMYLCASSRVVSYNEQFFGPGTRLTVL.